One TCR beta chain is described in this entry. The antigen remains unidentified. The data originate from a study of tumor-infiltrating lymphocytes in primary liver carcinoma. For the study at large: Patients underwent resection of primary liver carcinoma. Study-level results: Bulk unsorted samples prevented comparison of CD4+ and CD8+ repertoires.

Extraction also yielded germline DNA, while blood RNA was obtained from unsorted whole blood. None of the patients had received treatment, and all had chronic HBV infection. CDR1 is MNHNS, CDR2 SASEGT, per germline. The CDR3 is 13 residues long. The V end lost 9 bases, the J end lost 5 bases, and 13 bases lay between the germline ends. Total RNA (around 0.45 ug) served as template for TCR beta cDNA synthesis primed by a constant-region primer. Slightly modified ARM-PCR with three nested multiplex PCR rounds yielded TCR beta libraries. TRBV1-TRBV30 forward primers paired with a C-beta reverse primer drove the first two PCR rounds, about 9 cycles each. In TCRdb, the multiplex PCR reads were re-called with MiXCR into one record per CDR3 protein. The repertoire has 250,000 to 350,000 distinct CDR3 sequences, about 50% of them found once; the top ten carry approximately 17%.

Sequencing input: peripheral blood. This receptor was obtained from a woman in her 30s with primary liver carcinoma and hepatitis B virus infection. This chain connects TRBV6-1 to TRBJ2-2, with D uncertain. CDR3: CARTYSRTGELFF. The CDR3, as DNA: TGTGCCAGGACATACAGCCGAACCGGGGAGCTGTTTTTT.